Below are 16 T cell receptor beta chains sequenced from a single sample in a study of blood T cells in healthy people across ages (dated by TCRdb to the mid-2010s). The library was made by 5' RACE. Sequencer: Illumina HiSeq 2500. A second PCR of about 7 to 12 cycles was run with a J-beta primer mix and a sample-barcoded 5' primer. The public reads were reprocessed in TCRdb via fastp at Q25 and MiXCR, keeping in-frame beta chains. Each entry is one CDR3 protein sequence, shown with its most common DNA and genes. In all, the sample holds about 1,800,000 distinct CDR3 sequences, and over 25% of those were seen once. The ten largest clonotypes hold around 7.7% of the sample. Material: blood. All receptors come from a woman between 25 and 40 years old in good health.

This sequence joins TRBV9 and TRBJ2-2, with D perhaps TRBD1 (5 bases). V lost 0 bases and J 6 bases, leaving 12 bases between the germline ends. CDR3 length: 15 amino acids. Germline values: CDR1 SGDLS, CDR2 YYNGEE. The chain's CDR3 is CASSVAAGKSGELFF. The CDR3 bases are TGTGCCAGCAGCGTAGCAGCAGGGAAGTCCGGGGAGCTGTTTTTT.

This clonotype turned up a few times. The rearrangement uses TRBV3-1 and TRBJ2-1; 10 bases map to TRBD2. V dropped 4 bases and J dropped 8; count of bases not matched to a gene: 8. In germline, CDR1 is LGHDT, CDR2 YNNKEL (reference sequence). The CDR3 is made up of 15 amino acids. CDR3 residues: CASSLPAGGPYEQFF. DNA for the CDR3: TGTGCCAGCAGCCTACCAGCGGGGGGGCCCTATGAGCAGTTCTTC.

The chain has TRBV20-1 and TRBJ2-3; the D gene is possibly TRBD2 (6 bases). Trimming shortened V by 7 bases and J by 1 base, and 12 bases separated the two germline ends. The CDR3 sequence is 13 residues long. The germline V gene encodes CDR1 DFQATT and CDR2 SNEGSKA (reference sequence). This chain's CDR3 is CSGRASGTDTQYF. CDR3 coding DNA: TGCAGTGGTCGGGCTAGCGGCACAGATACGCAGTATTTT.

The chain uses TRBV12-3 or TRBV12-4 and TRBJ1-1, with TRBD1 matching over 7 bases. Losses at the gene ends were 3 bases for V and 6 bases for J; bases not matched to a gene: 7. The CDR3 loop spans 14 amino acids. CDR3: CASSFTGAGAEAFF. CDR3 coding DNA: TGTGCCAGCAGTTTCACAGGGGCCGGGGCTGAAGCTTTCTTT.

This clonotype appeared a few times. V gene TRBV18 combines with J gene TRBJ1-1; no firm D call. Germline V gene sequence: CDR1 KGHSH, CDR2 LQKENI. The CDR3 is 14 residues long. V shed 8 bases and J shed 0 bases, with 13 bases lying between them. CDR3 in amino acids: CASPLPNMNTEAFF. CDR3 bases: TGTGCCAGCCCGCTCCCAAATATGAACACTGAAGCTTTCTTT.

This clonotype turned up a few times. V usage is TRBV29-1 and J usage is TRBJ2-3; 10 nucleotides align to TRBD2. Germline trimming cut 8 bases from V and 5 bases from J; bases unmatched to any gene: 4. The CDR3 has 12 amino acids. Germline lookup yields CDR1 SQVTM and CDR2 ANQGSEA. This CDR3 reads CSFRLAGDTQYF. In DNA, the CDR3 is TGCAGCTTTCGACTAGCGGGAGATACGCAGTATTTT.

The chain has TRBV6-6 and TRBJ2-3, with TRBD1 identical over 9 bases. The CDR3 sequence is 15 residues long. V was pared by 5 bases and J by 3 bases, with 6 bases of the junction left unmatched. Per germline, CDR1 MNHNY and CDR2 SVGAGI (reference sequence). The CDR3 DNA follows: TGTGCCAGCAGTCACGCACAGGGGGCAACAGATACGCAGTATTTT. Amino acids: CASSHAQGATDTQYF.

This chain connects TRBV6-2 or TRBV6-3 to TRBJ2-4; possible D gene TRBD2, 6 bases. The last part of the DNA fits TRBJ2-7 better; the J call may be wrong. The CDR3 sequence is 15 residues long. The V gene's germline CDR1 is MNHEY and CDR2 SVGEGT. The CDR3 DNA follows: TGTGCCAGCACTCCCGCAGGAGGGAGAACCTACGAGCAGTACTTC. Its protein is CASTPAGGRTYEQYF.

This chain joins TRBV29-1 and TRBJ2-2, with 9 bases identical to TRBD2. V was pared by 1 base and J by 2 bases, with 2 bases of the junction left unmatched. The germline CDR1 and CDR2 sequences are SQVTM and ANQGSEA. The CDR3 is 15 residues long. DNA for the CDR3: TGCAGCGTTGAAGGGACTAGCGTTAACACCGGGGAGCTGTTTTTT. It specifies CSVEGTSVNTGELFF.

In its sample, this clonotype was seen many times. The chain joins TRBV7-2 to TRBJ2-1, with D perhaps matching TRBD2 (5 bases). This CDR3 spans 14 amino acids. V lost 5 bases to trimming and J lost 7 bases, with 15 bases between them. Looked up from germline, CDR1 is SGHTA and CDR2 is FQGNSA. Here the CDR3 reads CASSEAPPGNEQFF. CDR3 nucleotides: TGTGCCAGCAGCGAAGCCCCACCGGGGAATGAGCAGTTCTTC.

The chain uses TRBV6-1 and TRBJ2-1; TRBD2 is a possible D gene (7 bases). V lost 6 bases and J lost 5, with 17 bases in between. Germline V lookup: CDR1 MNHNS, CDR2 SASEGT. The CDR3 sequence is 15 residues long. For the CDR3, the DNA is TGTGCCAGCAGAAAAACTCGGGGGGCCAACAATGAGCAGTTCTTC. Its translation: CASRKTRGANNEQFF.

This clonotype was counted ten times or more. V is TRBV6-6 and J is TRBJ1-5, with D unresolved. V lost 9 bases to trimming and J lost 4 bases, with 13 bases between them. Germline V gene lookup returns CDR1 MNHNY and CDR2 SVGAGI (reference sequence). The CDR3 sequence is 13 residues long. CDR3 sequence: CASYPSVNQPQHF. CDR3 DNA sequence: TGTGCCAGTTACCCCTCAGTGAATCAGCCCCAGCATTTT.

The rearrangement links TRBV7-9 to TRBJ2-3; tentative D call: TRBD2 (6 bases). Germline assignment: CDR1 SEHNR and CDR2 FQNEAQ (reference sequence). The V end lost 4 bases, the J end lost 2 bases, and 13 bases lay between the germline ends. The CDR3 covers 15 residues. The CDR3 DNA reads TGTGCCAGCAGCTCGACTAGACTCCTCACAGATACGCAGTATTTT. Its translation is CASSSTRLLTDTQYF.

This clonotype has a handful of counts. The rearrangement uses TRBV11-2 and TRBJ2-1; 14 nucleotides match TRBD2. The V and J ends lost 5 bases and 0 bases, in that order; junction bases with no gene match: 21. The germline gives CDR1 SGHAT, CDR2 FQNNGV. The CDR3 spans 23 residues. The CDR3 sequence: CASSAGLAGAGYDSLSSYNEQFF. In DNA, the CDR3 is TGTGCCAGCAGCGCGGGACTAGCGGGAGCCGGCTACGACAGTCTCAGCTCCTACAATGAGCAGTTCTTC.

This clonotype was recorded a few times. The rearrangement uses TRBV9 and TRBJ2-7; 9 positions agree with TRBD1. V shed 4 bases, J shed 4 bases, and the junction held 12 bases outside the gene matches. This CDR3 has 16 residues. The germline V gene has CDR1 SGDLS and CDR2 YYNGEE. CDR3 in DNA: TGTGCCAGCAGCCCCGGTTGGGGACAGGGACGATACGAGCAGTACTTC. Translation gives CASSPGWGQGRYEQYF. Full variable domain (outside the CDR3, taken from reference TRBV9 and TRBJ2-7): DSGVTQTPKHLITATGQRVTLRCSPRSGDLSVYWYQQSLDQGLQFLIQYYNGEERAKGNILERFSAQQFPDLHSELNLSSLELGDSALYFCASSPGWGQGRYEQYFGPGTRLTVT.

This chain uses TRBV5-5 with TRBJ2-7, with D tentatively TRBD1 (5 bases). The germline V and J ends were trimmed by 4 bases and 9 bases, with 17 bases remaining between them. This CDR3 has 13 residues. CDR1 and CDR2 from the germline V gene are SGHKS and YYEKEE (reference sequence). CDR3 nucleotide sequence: TGTGCCAGCAGCCCAGATGACCAGGGCGCGCAGTACTTC. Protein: CASSPDDQGAQYF.